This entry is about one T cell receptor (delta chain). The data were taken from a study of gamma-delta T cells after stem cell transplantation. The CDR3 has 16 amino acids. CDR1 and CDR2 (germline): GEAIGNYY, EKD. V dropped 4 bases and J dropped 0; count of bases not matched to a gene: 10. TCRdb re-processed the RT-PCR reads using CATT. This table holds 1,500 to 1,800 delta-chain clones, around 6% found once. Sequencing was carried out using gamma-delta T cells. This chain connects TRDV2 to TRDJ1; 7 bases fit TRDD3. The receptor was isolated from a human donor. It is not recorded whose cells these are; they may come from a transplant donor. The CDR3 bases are TGTGCCTGTGATCTACTGGGGACCCTGTACACCGATAAACTCATCTTT. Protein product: CACDLLGTLYTDKLIF.